The 7 T cell receptor beta chains given below trace back to one sample, sequenced in a study of shared clonotypes between healthy human individuals. Libraries were prepared by immunoSEQ multiplex PCR; TCRdb keeps only in-frame clonotypes and omits some of them. The sample lists 450,000 to 500,000 clones; 70% to 80% were seen once. The sample consisted of PBMCs. These receptors came from a woman aged 40 to 55 in good health. Some clones in this sample may be carry-over from other donors' samples.

The V gene is TRBV18, the J gene TRBJ1-1; 9 bases agree with TRBD1. Germline CDR1 and CDR2: KGHSH and LQKENI. The CDR3 runs 14 residues. The J segment lost 8 bases and the V segment lost 0 bases, leaving 4 bases of the junction unmatched. This CDR3 is CASSPPTGTGEAFF. For the CDR3, the DNA is TGTGCCAGCTCACCACCCACTGGGACAGGGGAAGCTTTCTTT.

This clone was observed a handful of times. The V call is TRBV19, the J call TRBJ2-7; 12 bases map to TRBD1. V dropped 3 bases and J dropped 6; count of bases not matched to a gene: 6. This CDR3 region has 15 residues. The V gene's germline CDR1 is LNHDA and CDR2 SQIVND (reference sequence). As DNA, the CDR3 is TGTGCCAGTAGTATTGTGGGACAGGGGGCGCGCGAGCAGTACTTC. Residues: CASSIVGQGAREQYF.

The V gene is TRBV2, the J gene TRBJ2-1; 8 nucleotides align to TRBD2. The germline CDR1 and CDR2 sequences are SNHLY and FYNNEI. The CDR3 is 11 residues long. The V and J ends lost 11 bases and 6 bases, in that order; junction bases with no gene match: 3. CDR3 residues: CAGLAPNEQFF. As DNA, the CDR3 is TGTGCCGGACTAGCCCCCAATGAGCAGTTCTTC.

This clone was detected a few times. This chain links TRBV7-2 with TRBJ2-3; D is unresolved. The CDR3 spans 15 residues. The V end lost 0 bases, the J end lost 2 bases, and 9 bases lay between the germline ends. Germline assignment: CDR1 SGHTA and CDR2 FQGNSA. The CDR3 DNA is TGTGCCAGCAGCTTAGCCGTGATGCTCACAGATACGCAGTATTTT. Its translation: CASSLAVMLTDTQYF.

The CDR3 DNA is TGTGCCAGCAGTTACCGTTTCTATGGCTACACCTTC. Translated, it gives CASSYRFYGYTF. The chain has TRBV27 and TRBJ1-2; D is unclear. This CDR3 region has 12 residues. The germline V gene has CDR1 MNHEY and CDR2 SMNVEV (reference sequence). V lost 4 bases to trimming and J lost 4 bases, with 7 bases between them.

Note on this clone: Different DNA sequences within this sample yield the same CDR3. V gene TRBV5-6 combines with J gene TRBJ2-5; maybe TRBD2 (6 bases). The CDR3 runs 13 residues. V was cut by 3 bases and J by 5 bases, with 11 bases left in between. Germline V gene data show CDR1 as SGHDT and CDR2 as YYEEEE. CDR3 sequence: CASSWSGRETQYF. In DNA form, the CDR3 reads TGTGCCAGCAGCTGGTCAGGGAGGGAGACCCAGTACTTC.

This chain connects TRBV7-9 to TRBJ2-5; D is perhaps TRBD2 (7 bases). The J call could be wrong; TRBJ2-7 is a better fit for the DNA end. The germline CDR1 and CDR2 sequences are SEHNR and FQNEAQ (reference sequence). The CDR3 length is 13 residues. The CDR3 sequence is CASRGGRGYEQYF. The CDR3 nucleotides are TGTGCCAGCAGGGGGGGGCGAGGATACGAGCAGTACTTC.